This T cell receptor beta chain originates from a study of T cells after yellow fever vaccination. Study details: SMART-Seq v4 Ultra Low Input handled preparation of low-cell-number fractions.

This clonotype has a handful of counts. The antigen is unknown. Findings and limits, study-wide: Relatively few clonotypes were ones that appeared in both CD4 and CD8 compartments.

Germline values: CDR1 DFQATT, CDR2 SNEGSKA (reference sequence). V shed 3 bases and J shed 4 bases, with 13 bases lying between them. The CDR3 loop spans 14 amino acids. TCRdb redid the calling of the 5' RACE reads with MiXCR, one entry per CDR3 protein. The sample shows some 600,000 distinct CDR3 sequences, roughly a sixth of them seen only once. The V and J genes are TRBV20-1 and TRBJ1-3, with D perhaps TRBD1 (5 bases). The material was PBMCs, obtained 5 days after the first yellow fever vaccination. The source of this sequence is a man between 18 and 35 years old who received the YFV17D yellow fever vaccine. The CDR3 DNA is TGCAGTGCTAGCGAGGGGAGAATGGGAAACACCATATATTTT. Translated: CSASEGRMGNTIYF.